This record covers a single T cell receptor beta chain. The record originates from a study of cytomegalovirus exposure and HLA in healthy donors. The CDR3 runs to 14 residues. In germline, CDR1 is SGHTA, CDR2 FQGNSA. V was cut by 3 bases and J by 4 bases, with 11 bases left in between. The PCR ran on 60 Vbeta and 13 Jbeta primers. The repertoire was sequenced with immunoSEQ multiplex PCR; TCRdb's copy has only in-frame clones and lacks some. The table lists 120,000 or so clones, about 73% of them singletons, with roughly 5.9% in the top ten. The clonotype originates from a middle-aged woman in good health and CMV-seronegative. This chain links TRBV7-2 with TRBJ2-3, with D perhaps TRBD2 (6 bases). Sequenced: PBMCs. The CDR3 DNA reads TGTGCCAGCAGCTTCGGGGGAGAAGCAGATACGCAGTATTTT. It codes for CASSFGGEADTQYF.